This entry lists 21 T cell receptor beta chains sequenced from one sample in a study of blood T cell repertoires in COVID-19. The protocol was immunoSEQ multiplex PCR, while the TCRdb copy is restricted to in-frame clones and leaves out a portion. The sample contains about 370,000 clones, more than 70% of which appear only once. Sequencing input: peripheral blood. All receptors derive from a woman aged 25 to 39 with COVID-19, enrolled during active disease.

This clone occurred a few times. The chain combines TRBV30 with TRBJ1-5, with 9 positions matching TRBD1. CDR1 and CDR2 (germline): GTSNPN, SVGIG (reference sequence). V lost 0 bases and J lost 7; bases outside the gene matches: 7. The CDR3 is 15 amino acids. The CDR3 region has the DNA TGTGCCTGGAGTGTATCGGGACAGGGATCGCAGCCCCAGCATTTT. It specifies CAWSVSGQGSQPQHF.

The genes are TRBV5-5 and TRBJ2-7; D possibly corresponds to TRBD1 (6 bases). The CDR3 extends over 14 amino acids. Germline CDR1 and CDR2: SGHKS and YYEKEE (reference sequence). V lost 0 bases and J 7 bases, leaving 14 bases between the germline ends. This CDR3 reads CASSLAGTLDEQYF. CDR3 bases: TGTGCCAGCAGCTTGGCCGGGACACTCGATGAGCAGTACTTC.

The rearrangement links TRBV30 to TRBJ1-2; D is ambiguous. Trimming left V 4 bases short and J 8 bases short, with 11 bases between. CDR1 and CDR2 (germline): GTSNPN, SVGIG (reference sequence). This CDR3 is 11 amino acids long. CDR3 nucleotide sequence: TGTGCCTGGATGTGGTCCGGGGGCTACACCTTC. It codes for CAWMWSGGYTF.

In DNA, the CDR3 is TGTGCCAGCAGTTTAGGGCTAGCTAGCACAAAGGAGCAGTTCTTC. Protein: CASSLGLASTKEQFF. The rearrangement uses TRBV28 and TRBJ2-1; tentatively, D is TRBD2 (5 bases). From germline, CDR1 is MDHEN and CDR2 SYDVKM. Trimming cost V 2 bases and J 10 bases, with 18 bases left between them. The CDR3 consists of 15 residues.

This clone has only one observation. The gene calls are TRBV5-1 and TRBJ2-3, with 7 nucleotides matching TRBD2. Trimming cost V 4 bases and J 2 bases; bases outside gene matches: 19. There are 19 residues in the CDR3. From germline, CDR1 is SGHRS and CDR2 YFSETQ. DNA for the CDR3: TGCGCCAGCAGCGGCAGCCGGGACTACCAAGGAAGGGCCACAGATACGCAGTATTTT. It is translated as CASSGSRDYQGRATDTQYF.

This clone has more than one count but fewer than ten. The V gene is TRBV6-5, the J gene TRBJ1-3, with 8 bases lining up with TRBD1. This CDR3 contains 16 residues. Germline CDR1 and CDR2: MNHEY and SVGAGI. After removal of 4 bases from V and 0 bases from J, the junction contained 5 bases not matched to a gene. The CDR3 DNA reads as TGTGCCAGCAGTTTGACAGGGGCAGGCTCTGGAAACACCATATATTTT. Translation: CASSLTGAGSGNTIYF.

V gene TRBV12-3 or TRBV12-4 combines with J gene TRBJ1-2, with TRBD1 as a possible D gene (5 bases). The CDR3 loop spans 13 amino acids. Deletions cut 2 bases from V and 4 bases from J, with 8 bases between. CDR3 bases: TGTGCCAGCAGTTTAAGCCAGGGCTATGGCTACACCTTC. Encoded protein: CASSLSQGYGYTF.

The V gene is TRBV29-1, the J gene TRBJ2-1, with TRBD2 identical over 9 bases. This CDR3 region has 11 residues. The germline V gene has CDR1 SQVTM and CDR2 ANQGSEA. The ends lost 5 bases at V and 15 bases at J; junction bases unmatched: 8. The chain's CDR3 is CSVLSGRSRFF. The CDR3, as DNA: TGCAGCGTTTTAAGCGGGAGGTCGAGGTTCTTC.

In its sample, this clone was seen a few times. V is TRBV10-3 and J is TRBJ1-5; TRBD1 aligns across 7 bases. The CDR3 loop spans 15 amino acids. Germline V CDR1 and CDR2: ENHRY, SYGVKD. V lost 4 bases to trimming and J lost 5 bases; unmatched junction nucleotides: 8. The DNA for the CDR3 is TGTGCCATCAGTGGGCAGGGGGAAATGGATCAGCCCCAGCATTTT. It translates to CAISGQGEMDQPQHF.

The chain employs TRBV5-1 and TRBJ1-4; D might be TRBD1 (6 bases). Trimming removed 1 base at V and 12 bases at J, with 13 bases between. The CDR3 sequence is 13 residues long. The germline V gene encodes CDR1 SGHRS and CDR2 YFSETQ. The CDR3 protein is CASSLSQGLELFF. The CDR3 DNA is TGCGCCAGCAGCTTGTCACAGGGCTTAGAACTGTTTTTT. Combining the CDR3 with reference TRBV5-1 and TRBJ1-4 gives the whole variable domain KAGVTQTPRYLIKTRGQQVTLSCSPISGHRSVSWYQQTPGQGLQFLFEYFSETQRNKGNFPGRFSGRQFSNSRSEMNVSTLELGDSALYLCASSLSQGLELFFGSGTQLSVL.

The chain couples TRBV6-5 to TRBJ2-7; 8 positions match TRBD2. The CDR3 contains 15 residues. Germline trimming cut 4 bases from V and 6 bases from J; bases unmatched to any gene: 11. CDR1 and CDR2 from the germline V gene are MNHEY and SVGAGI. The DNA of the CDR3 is TGTGCCAGCAGTTGGTTGGGACTAGGAAGAGGCGAGCAGTACTTC. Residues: CASSWLGLGRGEQYF.

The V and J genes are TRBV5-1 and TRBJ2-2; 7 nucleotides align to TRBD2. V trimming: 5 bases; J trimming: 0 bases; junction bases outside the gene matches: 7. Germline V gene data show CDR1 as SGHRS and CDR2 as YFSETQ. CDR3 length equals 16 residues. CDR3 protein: CASSFKAGTNTGELFF. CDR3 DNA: TGCGCCAGCAGTTTTAAAGCGGGAACGAACACCGGGGAGCTGTTTTTT.

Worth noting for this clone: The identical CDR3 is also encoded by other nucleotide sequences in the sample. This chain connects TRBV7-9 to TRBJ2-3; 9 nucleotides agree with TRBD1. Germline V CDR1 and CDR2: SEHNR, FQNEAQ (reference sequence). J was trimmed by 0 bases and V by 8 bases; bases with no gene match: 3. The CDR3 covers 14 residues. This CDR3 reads CASSGTGSTDTQYF. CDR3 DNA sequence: TGTGCCAGCTCGGGGACAGGGAGCACAGATACGCAGTATTTT. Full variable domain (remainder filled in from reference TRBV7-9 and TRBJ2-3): DTGVSQNPRHKITKRGQNVTFRCDPISEHNRLYWYRQTLGQGPEFLTYFQNEAQLEKSRLLSDRFSAERPKGSFSTLEIQRTEQGDSAMYLCASSGTGSTDTQYFGPGTRLTVL.

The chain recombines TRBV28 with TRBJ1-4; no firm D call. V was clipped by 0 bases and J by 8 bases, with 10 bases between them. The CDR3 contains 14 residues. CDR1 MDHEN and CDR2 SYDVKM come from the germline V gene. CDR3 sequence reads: CASSLWRQAEKLFF. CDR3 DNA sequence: TGTGCCAGCAGTTTATGGCGACAAGCCGAAAAACTGTTTTTT.

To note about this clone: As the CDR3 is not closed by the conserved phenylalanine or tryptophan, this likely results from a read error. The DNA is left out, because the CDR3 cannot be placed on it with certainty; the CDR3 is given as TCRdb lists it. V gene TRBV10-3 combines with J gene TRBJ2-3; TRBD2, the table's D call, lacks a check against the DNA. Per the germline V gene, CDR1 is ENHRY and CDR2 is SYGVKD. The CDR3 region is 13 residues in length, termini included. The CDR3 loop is CAITTDGSTQLVY.

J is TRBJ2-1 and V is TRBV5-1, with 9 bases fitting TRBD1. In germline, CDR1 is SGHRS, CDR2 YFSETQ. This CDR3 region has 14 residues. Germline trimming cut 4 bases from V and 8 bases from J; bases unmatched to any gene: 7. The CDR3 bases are TGCGCCAGCAGCCCGGGGACAGGGTACGATGAGCAGTTCTTC. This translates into CASSPGTGYDEQFF.

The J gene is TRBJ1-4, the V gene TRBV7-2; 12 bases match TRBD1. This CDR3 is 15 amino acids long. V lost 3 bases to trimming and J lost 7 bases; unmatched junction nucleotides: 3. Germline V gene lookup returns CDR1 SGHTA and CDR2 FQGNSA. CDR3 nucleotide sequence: TGTGCCAGCAGCTTGGGACAGGGGGCTTTTGAAAAACTGTTTTTT. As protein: CASSLGQGAFEKLFF.

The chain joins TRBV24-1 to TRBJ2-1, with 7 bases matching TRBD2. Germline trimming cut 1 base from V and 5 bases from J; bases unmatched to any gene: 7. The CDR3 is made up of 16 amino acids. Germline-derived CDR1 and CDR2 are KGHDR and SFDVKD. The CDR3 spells CATSDLGRGRDNEQFF. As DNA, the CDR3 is TGTGCCACCAGTGATTTAGGTCGCGGGAGAGACAATGAGCAGTTCTTC.

The DNA for the CDR3 is TGTGCCACCACCACGGGCGGGACGAACACCGGGGAGCTGTTTTTT. It codes for CATTTGGTNTGELFF. V usage is TRBV15 and J usage is TRBJ2-2; a possible D gene is TRBD2 (6 bases). The V and J ends lost 7 bases and 0 bases respectively, with 12 bases between them. Germline V gene data show CDR1 as LNHNV and CDR2 as YYDKDF (reference sequence). The CDR3 runs 15 residues.

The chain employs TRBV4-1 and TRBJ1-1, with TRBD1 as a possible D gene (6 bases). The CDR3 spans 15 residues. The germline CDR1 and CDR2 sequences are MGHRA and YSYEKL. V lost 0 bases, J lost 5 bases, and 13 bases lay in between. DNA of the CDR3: TGCGCCAGCAGCCAAGATGCGGGGGCTGTTACTGAAGCTTTCTTT. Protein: CASSQDAGAVTEAFF.

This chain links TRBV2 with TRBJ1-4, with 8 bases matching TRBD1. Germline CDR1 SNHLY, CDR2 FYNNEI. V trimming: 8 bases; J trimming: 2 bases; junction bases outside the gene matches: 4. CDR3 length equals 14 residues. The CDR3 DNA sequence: TGTGCCAGCGCCCGGACAGGGACTAATGAAAAACTGTTTTTT. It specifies CASARTGTNEKLFF.